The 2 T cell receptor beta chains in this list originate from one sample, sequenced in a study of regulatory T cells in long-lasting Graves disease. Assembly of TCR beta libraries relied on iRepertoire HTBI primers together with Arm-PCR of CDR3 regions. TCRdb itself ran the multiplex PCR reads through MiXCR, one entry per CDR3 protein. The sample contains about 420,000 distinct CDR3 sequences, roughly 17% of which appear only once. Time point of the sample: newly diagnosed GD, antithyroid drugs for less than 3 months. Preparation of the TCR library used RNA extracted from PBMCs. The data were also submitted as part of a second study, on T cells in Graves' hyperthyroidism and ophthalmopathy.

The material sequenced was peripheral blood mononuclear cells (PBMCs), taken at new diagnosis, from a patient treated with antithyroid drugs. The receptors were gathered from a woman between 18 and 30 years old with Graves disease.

The CDR3 DNA is TGTGCCAGTAGCCTCGGCGCTCGGTGGAGAGAGACCCAGTACTTC. It encodes CASSLGARWRETQYF. This rearrangement joins TRBV19 to TRBJ2-5; D remains unclear. The V gene lost 6 bases and the J gene lost 4 bases, with 18 bases spanning the gap. Per the germline V gene, CDR1 is LNHDA and CDR2 is SQIVND (reference sequence). The CDR3 runs 15 residues.

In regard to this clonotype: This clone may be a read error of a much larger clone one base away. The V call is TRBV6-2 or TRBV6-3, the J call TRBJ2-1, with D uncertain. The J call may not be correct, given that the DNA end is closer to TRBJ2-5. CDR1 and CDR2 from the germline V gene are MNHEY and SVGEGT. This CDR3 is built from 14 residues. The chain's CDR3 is CASMRIGNQETQYF. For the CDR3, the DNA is TGTGCCAGCATGCGAATTGGGAACCAAGAGACCCAGTACTTC.